The rows below give T cell receptor beta chains drawn from one sample of a study of T cell responses to AZD1222 COVID-19 vaccine. Sequencing was performed with immunoSEQ multiplex PCR; in TCRdb, only in-frame clones are kept and a portion is missing. The sample shows approximately 130,000 clones, about 93% of them seen only once. The sample was peripheral blood, taken 28 days after the second dose of the MenACWY control vaccine. The receptors come from an adult who received the MenACWY meningococcal vaccine as a control. CDR3s include the opening cysteine and the closing phenylalanine or tryptophan. The D gene is left open where the match is weak. Expanded clones get a size class; other rows say once, few or many, or leave the size out.

d_call: TRBD1; clone_size: .; j_call: TRBJ2-7; v_call: TRBV18; cdr3_aa: CASSPNTGQKAYEQYF; cdr3_nt: TGCGCCAGCTCACCCAATACGGGACAGAAGGCCTACGAGCAGTACTTC
d_call: .; clone_size: .; j_call: TRBJ2-3; v_call: TRBV5-8; cdr3_aa: CASSSGRKLSTDTQYF; cdr3_nt: TGTGCCAGCAGCTCCGGCCGAAAGCTATCCACAGATACGCAGTATTTT
d_call: TRBD2; clone_size: .; j_call: TRBJ2-5; v_call: TRBV28; cdr3_aa: CAHRPSGKSETQYF; cdr3_nt: TGTGCCCACCGGCCTAGCGGGAAAAGTGAGACCCAGTACTTC
d_call: .; clone_size: .; j_call: TRBJ2-3; v_call: TRBV3-1/TRBV3-2; cdr3_aa: CASSQSTDTQYF; cdr3_nt: TGTGCCAGCAGCCAGAGCACAGATACGCAGTATTTT
d_call: .; clone_size: .; j_call: TRBJ2-1; v_call: TRBV7-9; cdr3_aa: CATTIEAKSSYNEQFF; cdr3_nt: TGTGCCACTACCATCGAGGCTAAAAGCTCCTACAATGAGCAGTTCTTC
d_call: .; clone_size: .; j_call: TRBJ2-1; v_call: TRBV9; cdr3_aa: CASSVDVMDYNEQFF; cdr3_nt: TGTGCCAGCAGCGTAGACGTGATGGATTACAATGAGCAGTTCTTC
d_call: TRBD2; clone_size: .; j_call: TRBJ2-1; v_call: TRBV19; cdr3_aa: CASSIAQREGTEQFF; cdr3_nt: TGTGCCAGTAGTATAGCCCAGCGGGAGGGGACTGAGCAGTTCTTC
d_call: TRBD2; clone_size: .; j_call: TRBJ2-5; v_call: TRBV19; cdr3_aa: CASSNRGLAGAGLYQETQYF; cdr3_nt: TGTGCCAGTAGTAATCGGGGCTTAGCGGGAGCTGGGCTCTACCAAGAGACCCAGTACTTC
d_call: .; clone_size: .; j_call: TRBJ2-4; v_call: TRBV4-3; cdr3_aa: CASSQDGGQAAKNIQYF; cdr3_nt: TGCGCCAGCAGCCAAGATGGAGGGCAGGCGGCCAAAAACATTCAGTACTTC
d_call: TRBD2; clone_size: .; j_call: TRBJ2-5; v_call: TRBV4-2; cdr3_aa: CASSQLASLAGEETQYF; cdr3_nt: TGTGCCAGCAGCCAGCTTGCGAGCCTAGCGGGAGAAGAGACCCAGTACTTC
d_call: .; clone_size: .; j_call: TRBJ2-7; v_call: TRBV5-1; cdr3_aa: CASSLTGPPYEQYF; cdr3_nt: TGCGCCAGCAGCTTGACAGGGCCTCCCTACGAGCAGTACTTC
d_call: TRBD2; clone_size: once; j_call: TRBJ2-3; v_call: TRBV6-4; cdr3_aa: CASSSSPLAGGSTDTQYF; cdr3_nt: TGTGCCAGCAGTTCGTCCCCTCTAGCGGGAGGGTCCACAGATACGCAGTATTTT
d_call: TRBD1; clone_size: .; j_call: TRBJ2-2; v_call: TRBV5-1; cdr3_aa: CASRDRTGNNTGELFF; cdr3_nt: TGCGCCAGCAGAGACCGGACAGGGAACAACACCGGGGAGCTGTTTTTT
d_call: .; clone_size: .; j_call: TRBJ1-6; v_call: TRBV7-9; cdr3_aa: CASSLEAGNSPLHF; cdr3_nt: TGTGCCAGCAGCTTAGAGGCAGGGAACTCACCCCTCCACTTT
d_call: .; clone_size: .; j_call: TRBJ1-1; v_call: TRBV29-1; cdr3_aa: CSGGYTEAFF; cdr3_nt: TGCAGCGGCGGGTACACTGAAGCTTTCTTT
d_call: .; clone_size: .; j_call: TRBJ1-5; v_call: TRBV2; cdr3_aa: CASSEVRTNQPQHF; cdr3_nt: TGTGCCAGCAGTGAAGTACGGACTAATCAGCCCCAGCATTTT
d_call: TRBD2; clone_size: .; j_call: TRBJ2-3; v_call: TRBV7-2; cdr3_aa: CASSFSGVTDTQYF; cdr3_nt: TGTGCCAGCAGCTTTAGCGGGGTCACAGATACGCAGTATTTT
d_call: .; clone_size: .; j_call: TRBJ1-4; v_call: TRBV20-1; cdr3_aa: CSASRPATNEKLFF; cdr3_nt: TGCAGTGCTAGTAGACCAGCAACTAATGAAAAACTGTTTTTT
d_call: .; clone_size: .; j_call: TRBJ1-5; v_call: TRBV30; cdr3_aa: CAWSVRQAARGGNQPQHF; cdr3_nt: TGTGCCTGGAGTGTACGACAGGCCGCCCGGGGTGGCAATCAGCCCCAGCATTTT
d_call: .; clone_size: .; j_call: TRBJ2-2; v_call: TRBV7-7; cdr3_aa: CATLTPGSTGELFF; cdr3_nt: TGTGCCACTCTGACTCCGGGAAGCACCGGGGAGCTGTTTTTT
d_call: .; clone_size: once; j_call: TRBJ2-3; v_call: TRBV15; cdr3_aa: CATTMTSSTDTQYF; cdr3_nt: TGTGCCACCACCATGACCTCTAGCACAGATACGCAGTATTTT
d_call: TRBD2; clone_size: many; j_call: TRBJ2-7; v_call: TRBV20-1; cdr3_aa: CSASIPSGSYEQYF; cdr3_nt: TGCAGTGCTAGTATTCCTAGCGGGTCCTACGAGCAGTACTTC
d_call: .; clone_size: .; j_call: TRBJ1-1; v_call: TRBV27; cdr3_aa: CASSLFRAGTEAFF; cdr3_nt: TGTGCCAGCAGTTTATTCAGGGCTGGCACTGAAGCTTTCTTT
d_call: .; clone_size: .; j_call: TRBJ2-2; v_call: TRBV20-1; cdr3_aa: CSARITGELFF; cdr3_nt: TGCAGTGCTAGGATAACCGGGGAGCTGTTTTTT
d_call: .; clone_size: once; j_call: TRBJ1-3; v_call: TRBV18; cdr3_aa: CASSPVPPGNTIYF; cdr3_nt: TGTGCCAGCTCACCCGTCCCCCCCGGAAACACCATATATTTT
d_call: TRBD1; clone_size: .; j_call: TRBJ2-7; v_call: TRBV30; cdr3_aa: CAWSVRTGFEQYF; cdr3_nt: TGTGCCTGGAGTGTGCGGACAGGGTTCGAGCAGTACTTC
d_call: TRBD1; clone_size: .; j_call: TRBJ1-1; v_call: TRBV13; cdr3_aa: CASSFRGTGLLEAFF; cdr3_nt: TGTGCCAGCAGCTTCAGAGGGACAGGCCTTCTCGAAGCTTTCTTT
d_call: TRBD1; clone_size: .; j_call: TRBJ1-4; v_call: TRBV25-1; cdr3_aa: CASSSPTTGGGEKLFF; cdr3_nt: TGTGCCAGCAGCTCTCCAACCACAGGGGGCGGTGAAAAACTGTTTTTT